This T cell receptor (beta chain) appears in the sequencing data of a study of pediatric ulcerative colitis. The study, taken as a whole, reports: Compared with controls, ulcerative colitis showed greater blood-rectum clone sharing. This repertoire reflects total lymphocytes rather than subpopulations like regulatory T cells.

Germline values: CDR1 LNHDA, CDR2 SQIVND (reference sequence). The CDR3 runs 14 residues. V shed 3 bases and J shed 3 bases, with 12 bases lying between them. On this clone itself: The antigen is unknown.

Colonoscopy and blood draw happened at the same time. Sequencing depth was up to 500,000 reads per sample. Measured with immunoSEQ multiplex PCR; TCRdb has only the in-frame clones, and not every one. The sample consists of 45,000 to 75,000 clones, over 70% of them appearing once. The sequenced material came from blood. This receptor was obtained from a boy between 10 and 17 years old who was a control in a study of pediatric ulcerative colitis. The chain has TRBV19 and TRBJ2-7; maybe TRBD2 (6 bases). CDR3 protein: CASSISGKNYEQYF. DNA for the CDR3: TGTGCCAGTAGTATTAGCGGCAAAAACTACGAGCAGTACTTC. The full variable domain, completed using reference TRBV19 and TRBJ2-7, is DGGITQSPKYLFRKEGQNVTLSCEQNLNHDAMYWYRQDPGQGLRLIYYSQIVNDFQKGDIAEGYSVSREKKESFPLTVTSAQKNPTAFYLCASSISGKNYEQYFGPGTRLTVT.